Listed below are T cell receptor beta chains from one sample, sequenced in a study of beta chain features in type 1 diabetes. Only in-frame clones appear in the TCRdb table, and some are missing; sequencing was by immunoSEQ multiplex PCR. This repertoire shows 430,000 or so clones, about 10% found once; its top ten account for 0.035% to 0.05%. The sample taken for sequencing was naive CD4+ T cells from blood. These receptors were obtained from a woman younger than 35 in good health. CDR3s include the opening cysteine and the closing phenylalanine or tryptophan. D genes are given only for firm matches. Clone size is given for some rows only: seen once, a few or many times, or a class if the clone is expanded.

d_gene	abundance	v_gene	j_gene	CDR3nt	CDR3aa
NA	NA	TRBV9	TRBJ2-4	TGTGCCAGCAGCGCCAGGGACGGACTAGCCAAAAACATTCAGTACTTC	CASSARDGLAKNIQYF
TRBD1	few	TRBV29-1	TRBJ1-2	TGCAGCGTTGCCCTAGGGGGCAAGGTATATGGCTACACCTTC	CSVALGGKVYGYTF
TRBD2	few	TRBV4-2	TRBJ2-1	TGTGCCAGCAGCCGAGCCGGACTAGCGGGAAGGCATGAGCAGTTCTTC	CASSRAGLAGRHEQFF
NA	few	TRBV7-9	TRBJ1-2	TGTGCCAGCAGCTTAAGAGAAGGAAATGGCTACACCTTC	CASSLREGNGYTF
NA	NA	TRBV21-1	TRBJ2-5	TGTGCCAGCAGCAAAGACGTGGAGACCTCGGGGGCTAGCCAAGAGACCCAGTACTTC	CASSKDVETSGASQETQYF
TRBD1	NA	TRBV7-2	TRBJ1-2	TGTGCCAGCAGCCTCGACAGGGGGGCTAGCTACACCTTC	CASSLDRGASYTF
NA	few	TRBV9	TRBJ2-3	TGTGCCAGCAGCCCCCAGGGTTATAGCACAGATACGCAGTATTTT	CASSPQGYSTDTQYF
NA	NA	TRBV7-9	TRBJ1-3	TGTGCCAGCAGCTTAGGGCCCTCTGGAAACACCATATATTTT	CASSLGPSGNTIYF
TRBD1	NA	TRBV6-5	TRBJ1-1	TGTGCCAGCAGTTCCAGCCCAGGGGGCGGGAACACTGAAGCTTTCTTT	CASSSSPGGGNTEAFF
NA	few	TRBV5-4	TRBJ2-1	TGTGCCAGCAGCTTGGGGCTTGATGGAGGGGGCAATGAGCAGTTCTTC	CASSLGLDGGGNEQFF
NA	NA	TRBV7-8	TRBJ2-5	TGTGCCAGCAGCCCCACGACGGCCGTCCGGCGAGAGACCCAGTACTTC	CASSPTTAVRRETQYF
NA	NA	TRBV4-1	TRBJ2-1	TGCGCCAGCCGCACATCCCAGGGGTACAATGAGCAGTTCTTC	CASRTSQGYNEQFF
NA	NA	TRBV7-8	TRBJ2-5	TGTGCCAGCAGCCAAAGGTCCAGCAGCCAAGAGACCCAGTACTTC	CASSQRSSSQETQYF
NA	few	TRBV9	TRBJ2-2	TGTGCCAGCAGCGTAGTAAATCTGGGAACCGGGGAGCTGTTTTTT	CASSVVNLGTGELFF
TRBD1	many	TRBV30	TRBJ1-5	TGTGCCTGGACCCCGGGGAGGGGACAGGGTGTTTATCAGCCCCAGCATTTT	CAWTPGRGQGVYQPQHF
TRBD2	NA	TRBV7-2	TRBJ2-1	TGTGCCAGCACCCCAGGGCGGGGGGGCTTAAGGGAGCAGTTCTTC	CASTPGRGGLREQFF
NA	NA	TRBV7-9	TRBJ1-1	TGTGCCAGCAGCTTGCACACCTATGAAGCTTTCTTT	CASSLHTYEAFF
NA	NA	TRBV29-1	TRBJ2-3	TGCAGCGTTCTTGGGCAGCAAACAGATACGCAGTATTTT	CSVLGQQTDTQYF
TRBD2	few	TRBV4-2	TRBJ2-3	TGTGCCAGCAGCCGTCAGCGGGGGACCACAGATACGCAGTATTTT	CASSRQRGTTDTQYF
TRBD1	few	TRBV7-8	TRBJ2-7	TGTGCCAGCAGCCAACCCCCCCGGGACAGGGGGCCCGAGCAGTACTTC	CASSQPPRDRGPEQYF
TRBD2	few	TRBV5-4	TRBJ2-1	TGTGCCAGCAGCTTGGCGGCGGGAGGGTCCTACAATGAGCAGTTCTTC	CASSLAAGGSYNEQFF
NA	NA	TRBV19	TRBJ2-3	TGTGCCAGCCGGGGGATCAGCACAGATACGCAGTATTTT	CASRGISTDTQYF
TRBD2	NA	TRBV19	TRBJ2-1	TGTGCCAGTCAGCGGGAGTGGACCTACAATGAGCAGTTCTTC	CASQREWTYNEQFF
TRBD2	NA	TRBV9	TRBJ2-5	TGTGCCAGCAGCGCTGGGGTAGCGGGGTTTTCAGAGACCCAGTACTTC	CASSAGVAGFSETQYF
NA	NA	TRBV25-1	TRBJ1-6	TGTGCCAGCAGTGCGGGGACATCTAATTCACCCCTCCACTTT	CASSAGTSNSPLHF
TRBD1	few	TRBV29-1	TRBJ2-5	TGCAGCGTTGGGACAGGGGGAGAGACCCAGTACTTC	CSVGTGGETQYF
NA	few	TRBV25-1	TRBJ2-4	TGTGCCAGCAGTGATAGGACCAAAAACATTCAGTACTTC	CASSDRTKNIQYF
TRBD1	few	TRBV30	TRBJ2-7	TGTGCCTGGAGTGTCGGAATCGGACAGGGCCGTCACGAGCAGTACTTC	CAWSVGIGQGRHEQYF
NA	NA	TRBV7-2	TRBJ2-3	TGTGCCAGCAGTCCCCCCGCAGGGACAGATACGCAGTATTTT	CASSPPAGTDTQYF
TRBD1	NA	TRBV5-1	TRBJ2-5	TGCGCCAGCAGCTCCCGGGACAGAAACCAAGAGACCCAGTACTTC	CASSSRDRNQETQYF
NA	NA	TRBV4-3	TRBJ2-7	TGCGCCAGCAGCCAAGGAGGGATCCGGGACGAGCAGTACTTC	CASSQGGIRDEQYF
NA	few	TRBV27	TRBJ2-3	TGTGCCAGCAGTTTAGGCCCTTGGGGCACAGATACGCAGTATTTT	CASSLGPWGTDTQYF
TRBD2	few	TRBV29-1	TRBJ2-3	TGCAGCCTCCAGGGGGGAACCGGGACTAGCGGGGTCACAGATACGCAGTATTTT	CSLQGGTGTSGVTDTQYF
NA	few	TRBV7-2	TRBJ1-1	TGTGCCAGCAGCGCGGTCCGACAGGAAGCTTTCTTT	CASSAVRQEAFF
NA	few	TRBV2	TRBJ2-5	TGTGCCAGCAGTGGAGAGGGGGTCCCCCGGGAGACCCAGTACTTC	CASSGEGVPRETQYF
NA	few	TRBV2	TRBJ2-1	TGTGCCAGCAGTGTAAGGTACGACTACAATGAGCAGTTCTTC	CASSVRYDYNEQFF
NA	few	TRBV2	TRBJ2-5	TGTGCCAGACGACTAGACTTCGGGGAGACCCAGTACTTC	CARRLDFGETQYF
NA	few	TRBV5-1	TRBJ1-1	TGCGCCAGCAGGTCCCAGGGCCCCAACACTGAAGCTTTCTTT	CASRSQGPNTEAFF
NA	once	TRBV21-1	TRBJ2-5	TGTGCCAGCAGCCCCGGGGGGTGGATAGAGACCCAGTACTTC	CASSPGGWIETQYF
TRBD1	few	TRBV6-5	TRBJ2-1	TGTGCCAGCAGTCACGGACAGGGTAGGAATGAGCAGTTCTTC	CASSHGQGRNEQFF
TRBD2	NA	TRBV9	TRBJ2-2	TGTGCCAGCAGCATTAGCGGGGGCACCGGGGAGCTGTTTTTT	CASSISGGTGELFF
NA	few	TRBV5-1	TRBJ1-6	TGCGCCAGCAGCTCAGGACGGGACCGGTACTATCAGAGGCCTTCACCCCTCCACTTT	CASSSGRDRYYQRPSPLHF
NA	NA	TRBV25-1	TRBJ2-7	TGTGCCAGCCTCCGGGTCCCCTACGAGCAGTACTTC	CASLRVPYEQYF
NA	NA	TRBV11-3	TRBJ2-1	TGTGCCAGCAGTAGGGGAGTTACCCCATACAATGAGCAGTTCTTC	CASSRGVTPYNEQFF
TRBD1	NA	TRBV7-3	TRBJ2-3	TGTGCCAGCAGCTTCGGGACAGTGCCACCAGATACGCAGTATTTT	CASSFGTVPPDTQYF
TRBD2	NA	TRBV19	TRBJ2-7	TGTGCCAGTAGCTCCGGGACTAGCGGATCCTACGAGCAGTACTTC	CASSSGTSGSYEQYF
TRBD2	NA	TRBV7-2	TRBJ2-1	TGTGCCAGCAGCTCTCCAGGGGCTAGCGGGGCATACAATGAGCAGTTCTTC	CASSSPGASGAYNEQFF
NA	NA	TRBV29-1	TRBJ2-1	TGCAGCGTTGACCGGGACGGTAACAATGAGCAGTTCTTC	CSVDRDGNNEQFF
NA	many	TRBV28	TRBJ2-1	TGTGCCAGCAGTTTGAGCACGCTCTTGTTCTTCTTC	CASSLSTLLFFF
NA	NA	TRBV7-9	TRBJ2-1	TGTGCCAGCAGCCCATTCACCTCAGCCGTGGATGAGCAGTTCTTC	CASSPFTSAVDEQFF
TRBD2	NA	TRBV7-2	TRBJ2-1	TGTGCCAGCAGCATGTGGACTAGCGGGGCTGAGCAGTTCTTC	CASSMWTSGAEQFF
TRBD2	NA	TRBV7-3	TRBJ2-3	TGTGCCAGCAGCCGCCTCGGGAGCGGGATCACTAGCACAGATACGCAGTATTTT	CASSRLGSGITSTDTQYF
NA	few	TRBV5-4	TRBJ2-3	TGTGCCAGCAGCTTGGAAGGATTGAGTAGCACAGATACGCAGTATTTT	CASSLEGLSSTDTQYF
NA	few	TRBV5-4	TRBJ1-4	TGCGCCAGCAGCCAAGATAGGAGGGCTGAAAAACTGTTTTTT	CASSQDRRAEKLFF
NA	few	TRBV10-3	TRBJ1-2	TGTGCCATCAGCGAGGGGGACTATGGCTACACCTTC	CAISEGDYGYTF